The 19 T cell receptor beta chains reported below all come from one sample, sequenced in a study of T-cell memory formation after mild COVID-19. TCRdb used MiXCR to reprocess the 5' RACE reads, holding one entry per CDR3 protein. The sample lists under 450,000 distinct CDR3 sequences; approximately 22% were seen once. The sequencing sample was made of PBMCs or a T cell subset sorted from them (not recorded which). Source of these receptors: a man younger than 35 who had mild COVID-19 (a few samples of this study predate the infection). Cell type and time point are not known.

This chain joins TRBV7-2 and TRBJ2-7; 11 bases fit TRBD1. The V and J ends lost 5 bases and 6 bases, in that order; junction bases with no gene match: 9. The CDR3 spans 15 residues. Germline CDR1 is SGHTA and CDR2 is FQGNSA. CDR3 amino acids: CASSDRDRGFGEQYF. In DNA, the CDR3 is TGTGCCAGCAGCGACCGGGACAGGGGGTTTGGCGAGCAGTACTTC. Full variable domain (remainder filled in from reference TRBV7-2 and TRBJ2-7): GAGVSQSPSNKVTEKGKDVELRCDPISGHTALYWYRQSLGQGLEFLIYFQGNSAPDKSGLPSDRFSAERTGGSVSTLTIQRTQQEDSAVYLCASSDRDRGFGEQYFGPGTRLTVT.

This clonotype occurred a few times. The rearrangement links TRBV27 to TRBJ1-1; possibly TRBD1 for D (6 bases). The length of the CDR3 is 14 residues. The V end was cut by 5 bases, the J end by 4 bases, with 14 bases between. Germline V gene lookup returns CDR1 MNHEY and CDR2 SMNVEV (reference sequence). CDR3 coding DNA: TGTGCCAGCAGTAAAGGGGGGGGGGGCACTGAAGCTTTCTTT. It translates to CASSKGGGGTEAFF.

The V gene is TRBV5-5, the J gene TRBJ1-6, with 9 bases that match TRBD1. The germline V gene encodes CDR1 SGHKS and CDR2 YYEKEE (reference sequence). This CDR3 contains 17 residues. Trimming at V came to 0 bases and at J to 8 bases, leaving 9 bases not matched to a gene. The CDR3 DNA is TGTGCCAGCAGCTTGGTCCCGGGACAGGGAACTGATTCACCCCTCCACTTT. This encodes CASSLVPGQGTDSPLHF.

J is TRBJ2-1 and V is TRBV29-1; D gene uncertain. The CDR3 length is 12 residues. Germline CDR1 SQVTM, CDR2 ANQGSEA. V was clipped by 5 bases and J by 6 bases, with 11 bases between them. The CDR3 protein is CSVSVTTNEQFF. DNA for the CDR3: TGCAGCGTTTCAGTCACTACCAATGAGCAGTTCTTC.

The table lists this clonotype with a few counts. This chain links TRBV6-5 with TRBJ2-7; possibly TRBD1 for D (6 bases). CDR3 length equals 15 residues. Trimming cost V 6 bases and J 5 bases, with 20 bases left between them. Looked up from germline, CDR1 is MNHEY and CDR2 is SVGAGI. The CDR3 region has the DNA TGTGCCAGCAGAGAGGGATGGGGGCTGAGGGACGAGCAGTACTTC. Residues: CASREGWGLRDEQYF.

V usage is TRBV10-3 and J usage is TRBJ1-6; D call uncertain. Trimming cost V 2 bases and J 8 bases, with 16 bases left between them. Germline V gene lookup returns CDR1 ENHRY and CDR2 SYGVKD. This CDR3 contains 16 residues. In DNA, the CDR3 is TGTGCCATCAGTGAGCCAGTAGGCCGCCGTTATTCACCCCTCCACTTT. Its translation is CAISEPVGRRYSPLHF.

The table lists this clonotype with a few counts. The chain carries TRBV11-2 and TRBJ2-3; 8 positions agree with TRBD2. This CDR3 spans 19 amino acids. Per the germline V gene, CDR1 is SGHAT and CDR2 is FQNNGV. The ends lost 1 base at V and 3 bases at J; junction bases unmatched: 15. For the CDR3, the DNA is TGTGCCAGCAGCTTAGTGGCGGGAAGCACTAGCGGTATAACAGATACGCAGTATTTT. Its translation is CASSLVAGSTSGITDTQYF.

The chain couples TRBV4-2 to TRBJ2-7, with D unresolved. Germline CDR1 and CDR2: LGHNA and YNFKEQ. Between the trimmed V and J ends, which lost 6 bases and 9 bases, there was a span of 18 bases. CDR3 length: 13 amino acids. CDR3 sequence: CASSPFPDGRQYV. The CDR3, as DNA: TGTGCCAGCAGTCCTTTTCCGGACGGCCGGCAGTACGTC.

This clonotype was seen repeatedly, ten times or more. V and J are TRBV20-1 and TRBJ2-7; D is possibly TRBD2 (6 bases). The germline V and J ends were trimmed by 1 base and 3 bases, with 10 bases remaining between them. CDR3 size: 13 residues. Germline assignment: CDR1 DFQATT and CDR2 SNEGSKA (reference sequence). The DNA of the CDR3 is TGCAGTGCTAGAGGGGGAGGCCGCTACGAGCAGTACTTC. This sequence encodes CSARGGGRYEQYF.

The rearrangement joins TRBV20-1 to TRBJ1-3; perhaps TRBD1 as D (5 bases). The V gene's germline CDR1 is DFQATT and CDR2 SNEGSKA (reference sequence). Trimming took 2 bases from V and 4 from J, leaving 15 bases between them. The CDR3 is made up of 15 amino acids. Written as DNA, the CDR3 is TGCAGTGCTAGAACCCAGGGAATTTGGGGAAACACCATATATTTT. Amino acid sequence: CSARTQGIWGNTIYF.

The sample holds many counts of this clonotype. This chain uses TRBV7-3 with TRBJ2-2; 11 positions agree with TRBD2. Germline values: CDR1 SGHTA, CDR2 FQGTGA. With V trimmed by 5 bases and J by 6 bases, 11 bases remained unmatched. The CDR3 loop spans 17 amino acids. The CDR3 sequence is CASSPRGLTSGAGELFF. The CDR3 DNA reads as TGTGCCAGCAGCCCCCGGGGTCTGACTAGCGGGGCCGGGGAGCTGTTTTTT.

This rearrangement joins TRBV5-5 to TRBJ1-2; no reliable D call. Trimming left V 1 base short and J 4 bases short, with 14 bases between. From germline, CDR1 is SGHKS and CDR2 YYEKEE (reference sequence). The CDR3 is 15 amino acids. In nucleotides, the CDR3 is TGTGCCAGCAGCTTGCAACCCTCAGTGACCTATGGCTACACCTTC. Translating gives CASSLQPSVTYGYTF.

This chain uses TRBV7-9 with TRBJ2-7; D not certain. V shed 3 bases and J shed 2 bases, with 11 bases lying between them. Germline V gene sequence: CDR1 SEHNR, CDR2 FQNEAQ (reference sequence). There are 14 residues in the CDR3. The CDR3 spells CASSFGSSTYEQYV. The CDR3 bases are TGTGCCAGCAGCTTCGGCTCCAGCACCTACGAGCAGTACGTC.

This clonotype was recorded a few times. CDR3 protein: CASSSQGQKGETQYF. The CDR3 region has the DNA TGTGCCAGCAGCTCACAGGGTCAGAAGGGGGAGACCCAGTACTTC. The chain couples TRBV7-9 to TRBJ2-5; maybe TRBD1 (6 bases). From germline, CDR1 is SEHNR and CDR2 FQNEAQ (reference sequence). CDR3 length: 15 amino acids. The germline V and J ends were trimmed by 4 bases and 5 bases, with 17 bases remaining between them.

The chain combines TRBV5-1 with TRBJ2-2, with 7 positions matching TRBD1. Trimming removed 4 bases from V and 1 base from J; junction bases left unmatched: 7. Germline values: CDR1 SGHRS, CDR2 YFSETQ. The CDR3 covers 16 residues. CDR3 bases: TGCGCCAGCAGCAATCCGGGACAGCTGAACACCGGGGAGCTGTTTTTT. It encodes CASSNPGQLNTGELFF.

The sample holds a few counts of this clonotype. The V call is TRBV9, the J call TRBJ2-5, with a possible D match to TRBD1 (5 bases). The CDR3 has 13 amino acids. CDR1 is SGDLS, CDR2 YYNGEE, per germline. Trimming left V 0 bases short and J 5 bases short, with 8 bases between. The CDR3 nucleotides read TGTGCCAGCAGCGTAGCTTCAGGGGAGACCCAGTACTTC. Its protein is CASSVASGETQYF.

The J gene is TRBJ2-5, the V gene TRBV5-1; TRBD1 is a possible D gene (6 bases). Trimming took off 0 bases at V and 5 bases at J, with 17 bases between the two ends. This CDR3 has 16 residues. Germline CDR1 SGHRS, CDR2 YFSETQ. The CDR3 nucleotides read TGCGCCAGCAGCTTGGCCATAAGCAGGGGTGGGGAGACCCAGTACTTC. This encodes CASSLAISRGGETQYF.

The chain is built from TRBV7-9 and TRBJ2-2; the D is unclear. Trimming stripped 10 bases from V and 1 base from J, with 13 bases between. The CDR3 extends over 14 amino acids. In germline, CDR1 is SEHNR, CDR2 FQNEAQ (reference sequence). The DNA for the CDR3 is TGTGCCAACCAACCCCCGGTGAACACCGGGGAGCTGTTTTTT. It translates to CANQPPVNTGELFF. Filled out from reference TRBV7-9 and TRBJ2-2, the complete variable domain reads DTGVSQNPRHKITKRGQNVTFRCDPISEHNRLYWYRQTLGQGPEFLTYFQNEAQLEKSRLLSDRFSAERPKGSFSTLEIQRTEQGDSAMYLCANQPPVNTGELFFGEGSRLTVL.

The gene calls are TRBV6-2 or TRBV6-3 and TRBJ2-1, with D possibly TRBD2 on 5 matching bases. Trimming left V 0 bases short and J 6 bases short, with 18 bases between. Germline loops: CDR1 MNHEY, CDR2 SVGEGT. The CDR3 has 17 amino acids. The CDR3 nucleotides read TGTGCCAGCAGTTACTCGCACGCCCGGGGTTATGGCAATGAGCAGTTCTTC. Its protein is CASSYSHARGYGNEQFF.